In its sample, the clone carrying this T cell receptor (beta chain) was seen once. Its antigen remains unknown. Trimming removed 4 bases at V and 3 bases at J, with 10 bases between. This CDR3 spans 14 amino acids. CDR1 is SNHLY and CDR2 is FYNNEI in the germline V gene. This sample was taken from a study of shared clonotypes between healthy human individuals. Each donor was a Caucasian adult residing in Nashville, Tennessee. CD45RA+ naive and CD45RA-negative memory subsets were separated from CD4+ cells. The table came from immunoSEQ multiplex PCR; TCRdb's copy has only in-frame clones and leaves some out. The sample carries millions of clones, approximately 93% recorded once. Findings and caveats of the study: Represented diversity (both genetic and exposure-history) was limited by the small number of donors. Estimated richness values were generally larger in naive subsets than in memory subsets.

The specimen sequenced was naive CD4+ T cells from PBMCs. Subset noted: CD45RA+ positively selected. The J gene is TRBJ2-1, the V gene TRBV2, with a tentative D call TRBD1 (6 bases). The origin of this receptor is a man between 18 and 29 years old in good health. Some clones in this sample may be carry-over from other donors' samples. The CDR3 nucleotides are TGTGCCAGCAGTGGCCAGGGGAACTACAATGAGCAGTTCTTC. Protein sequence: CASSGQGNYNEQFF.